Presented here are 26 T cell receptor beta chains from one specimen sequenced in a study of blood T cell repertoires in COVID-19. The assay was immunoSEQ multiplex PCR, and TCRdb's table has in-frame clones only and misses some. The table lists a few hundred thousand clones, under 95% of them singletons. The sample taken for sequencing was PBMCs or T cells enriched from blood (not recorded which). Receptors originate from a woman aged 25-40 years who had recovered from COVID-19.

This sequence joins TRBV24-1 and TRBJ2-1; D unresolved. Trimming pared 1 base from V and 6 bases from J, leaving 6 bases between. Germline V gene data show CDR1 as KGHDR and CDR2 as SFDVKD. This CDR3 is built from 13 residues. This CDR3 is CATSDFPVNEQFF. Written as DNA, the CDR3 is TGTGCCACCAGTGATTTTCCAGTCAATGAGCAGTTCTTC.

The V call is TRBV28, the J call TRBJ1-2; 12 nucleotides line up with TRBD1. J was trimmed by 5 bases and V by 5 bases; bases with no gene match: 12. The germline CDR1 and CDR2 sequences are MDHEN and SYDVKM. CDR3 size: 17 residues. The CDR3 region has the DNA TGTGCCAGCAGTACACCCGGGACAGGGGGCGCGCGGTATGGCTACACCTTC. Protein: CASSTPGTGGARYGYTF.

The gene calls are TRBV19 and TRBJ2-1, with D perhaps matching TRBD2 (7 bases). This CDR3 comprises 14 residues. Trimming removed 4 bases at V and 9 bases at J, with 16 bases between. Germline V gives CDR1 LNHDA, CDR2 SQIVND (reference sequence). CDR3 protein: CASSKGEGLGEQFF. CDR3 in DNA: TGTGCCAGTAGTAAGGGGGAGGGCCTCGGTGAGCAGTTCTTC.

V gene TRBV27 combines with J gene TRBJ1-2; TRBD1 agrees at 8 bases. V lost 11 bases and J lost 5; bases outside the gene matches: 10. The V gene's germline CDR1 is MNHEY and CDR2 SMNVEV (reference sequence). The CDR3 is made up of 13 amino acids. CDR3 loop: CAGDTGGLYGYTF. In DNA, the CDR3 is TGTGCCGGTGATACAGGGGGTTTGTATGGCTACACCTTC.

V and J are TRBV28 and TRBJ2-7; 8 bases line up with TRBD2. CDR1 and CDR2 (germline): MDHEN, SYDVKM. V lost 10 bases to trimming and J lost 0 bases; unmatched junction nucleotides: 8. The CDR3 extends over 14 amino acids. CDR3 in amino acids: CAIQSGGLSYEQYF. The CDR3 DNA follows: TGTGCCATTCAGAGCGGGGGCCTCTCCTACGAGCAGTACTTC.

The J gene is TRBJ1-1, the V gene TRBV5-1; the match to TRBD1 covers 8 bases. Looked up from germline, CDR1 is SGHRS and CDR2 is YFSETQ. Trimming at V came to 4 bases and at J to 4 bases, leaving 3 bases not matched to a gene. The CDR3 runs to 13 residues. In nucleotides, the CDR3 is TGCGCCAGCAGCCAGGGACAGGTCACTGAAGCTTTCTTT. Translation gives CASSQGQVTEAFF. The whole variable domain, remainder taken from reference TRBV5-1 and TRBJ1-1, is KAGVTQTPRYLIKTRGQQVTLSCSPISGHRSVSWYQQTPGQGLQFLFEYFSETQRNKGNFPGRFSGRQFSNSRSEMNVSTLELGDSALYLCASSQGQVTEAFFGQGTRLTVV.

The chain carries TRBV28 and TRBJ2-7; weak D call: TRBD1 (5 bases). CDR3 length: 12 amino acids. Trimming removed 10 bases at V and 0 bases at J, with 10 bases between. CDR1 is MDHEN and CDR2 is SYDVKM in the germline V gene. This CDR3 is CATAGLSYEQYF. CDR3 nucleotide sequence: TGTGCCACTGCAGGGCTCTCCTACGAGCAGTACTTC.

The chain employs TRBV5-1 and TRBJ2-1; TRBD2 matches at 15 bases. The trim removed 4 bases at V and 5 bases at J, leaving 10 bases unmatched. CDR1 is SGHRS and CDR2 is YFSETQ in the germline V gene. This CDR3 comprises 18 residues. As DNA, the CDR3 is TGCGCCAGCAGCCTCGGACTAGCGGGGGGGGTAAACCACAATGAGCAGTTCTTC. Its protein product is CASSLGLAGGVNHNEQFF.

The V gene is TRBV28, the J gene TRBJ1-6; D perhaps matches TRBD1 (5 bases). CDR1 and CDR2 (germline): MDHEN, SYDVKM. V was pared by 6 bases and J by 10 bases, with 19 bases between. The CDR3 sequence is 15 residues long. The CDR3 here is CASSRRQARGSPLHF. The CDR3 DNA reads as TGTGCCAGCAGCCGAAGGCAGGCCCGGGGGTCACCCCTCCACTTT.

The chain couples TRBV2 to TRBJ1-2; weak D call: TRBD1 (5 bases). Trimming removed 10 bases from V and 4 bases from J, with 19 bases in between. The CDR3 has 14 residues. Germline values: CDR1 SNHLY, CDR2 FYNNEI. The CDR3 DNA reads TGTGCCACCCTTCTGGACACCCAGAGCTATGGCTACACCTTC. The encoded protein is CATLLDTQSYGYTF.

The chain uses TRBV10-1 and TRBJ1-5, with unresolved D. Looked up from germline, CDR1 is WNHNN and CDR2 is SYGVQD (reference sequence). The CDR3 covers 12 residues. V was pared by 6 bases and J by 7 bases, with 10 bases between. The CDR3, as DNA: TGCGCCAGCAGAACCAGCAGGCAGCCCCAGCATTTT. Protein sequence: CASRTSRQPQHF.

The CDR3 coding sequence is TGTGCCAGCAGCCGGACACAAGCGGATACGCAGTATTTT. Amino acids: CASSRTQADTQYF. V is TRBV7-2 and J is TRBJ2-3; the D gene is possibly TRBD1 (5 bases). Trimming left V 5 bases short and J 6 bases short, with 12 bases between. The V gene's germline CDR1 is SGHTA and CDR2 FQGNSA. The CDR3 runs to 13 residues.

The V call is TRBV9, the J call TRBJ2-1; D gene ambiguous. The CDR3 has 14 amino acids. The germline V gene has CDR1 SGDLS and CDR2 YYNGEE. Trimming left V 1 base short and J 5 bases short, with 10 bases between. In DNA form, the CDR3 reads TGTGCCAGCAGCGTATGGGCCATTAACAATGAGCAGTTCTTC. This translates into CASSVWAINNEQFF.

This clone appeared once. The gene calls are TRBV5-1 and TRBJ2-2, with a possible D match to TRBD2 (5 bases). In germline, CDR1 is SGHRS, CDR2 YFSETQ. The V end was cut by 2 bases, the J end by 5 bases, with 10 bases between. The CDR3 sequence is 14 residues long. CDR3 protein: CASSFPGGTGELFF. The CDR3 bases are TGCGCCAGCAGCTTCCCGGGCGGGACCGGGGAGCTGTTTTTT.

The chain joins TRBV5-4 to TRBJ2-7; TRBD2 is a possible D gene (6 bases). This CDR3 has 14 amino acids. Trimming shortened V by 3 bases and J by 2 bases, and 12 bases separated the two germline ends. CDR1 is SGHNT and CDR2 is YYREEE in the germline V gene (reference sequence). CDR3 nucleotides: TGTGCCAGCAGCTGGAAGACTAGACCCTACGAGCAGTACTTC. Translation gives CASSWKTRPYEQYF.

The V and J genes are TRBV11-2 and TRBJ2-2, with TRBD1 identical over 7 bases. The length of the CDR3 is 16 residues. V lost 1 base, J lost 1 base, and 3 bases stayed unmatched. Germline V gives CDR1 SGHAT, CDR2 FQNNGV. In DNA, the CDR3 is TGTGCCAGCAGCTTAGGAGGGGGCCTGAACACCGGGGAGCTGTTTTTT. It translates to CASSLGGGLNTGELFF.

This chain uses TRBV7-3 with TRBJ2-7; tentatively, D is TRBD1 (5 bases). V lost 1 base to trimming and J lost 0 bases, with 7 bases between them. Germline V gene data show CDR1 as SGHTA and CDR2 as FQGTGA. The CDR3 consists of 14 residues. CDR3 region: CASSLRDSSYEQYF. The CDR3 DNA reads as TGTGCCAGCAGCTTAAGAGACAGCTCCTACGAGCAGTACTTC.

V is TRBV25-1 and J is TRBJ2-1, with TRBD2 identical over 7 bases. Germline-derived CDR1 and CDR2 are MGHDK and SYGVNS. The CDR3 is made up of 14 amino acids. The J segment lost 7 bases and the V segment lost 6 bases, leaving 9 bases of the junction unmatched. The CDR3 spells CASRLNAGGNEQFF. CDR3 sequence (DNA): TGTGCCAGCAGGCTGAATGCCGGGGGGAATGAGCAGTTCTTC. The variable domain in full, completed from reference TRBV25-1 and TRBJ2-1, reads EADIYQTPRYLVIGTGKKITLECSQTMGHDKMYWYQQDPGMELHLIHYSYGVNSTEKGDLSSESTVSRIRTEHFPLTLESARPSHTSQYLCASRLNAGGNEQFFGPGTRLTVL.

The genes are TRBV12-3 or TRBV12-4 and TRBJ2-5, with D uncertain. The CDR3 covers 13 residues. V was pared by 3 bases and J by 1 base, with 6 bases between. This chain's CDR3 is CASSLNSQETQYF. CDR3 bases: TGTGCCAGCAGTTTGAACAGCCAAGAGACCCAGTACTTC.

J is TRBJ2-1 and V is TRBV4-2; a weak D match, TRBD1 (6 bases). V was clipped by 0 bases and J by 6 bases, with 12 bases between them. CDR1 is LGHNA and CDR2 is YNFKEQ in the germline V gene. The CDR3 loop spans 15 amino acids. As DNA, the CDR3 is TGTGCCAGCAGCCAAGAGGGGGTAGGGGGCAATGAGCAGTTCTTC. Its translation: CASSQEGVGGNEQFF.

The V and J genes are TRBV28 and TRBJ2-7, with D possibly being TRBD2 (6 bases). V lost 5 bases and J lost 3, with 11 bases in between. This CDR3 is 13 amino acids long. Germline assignment: CDR1 MDHEN and CDR2 SYDVKM. The CDR3 loop reads CASSPGGDYEQYF. The DNA for the CDR3 is TGTGCCAGCAGTCCCGGGGGTGACTACGAGCAGTACTTC.

The V gene is TRBV21-1, the J gene TRBJ1-6; TRBD1, as called in the table, went unchecked against the DNA. TRBV21-1 is marked as a pseudogene. This CDR3 is 19 amino acids long. DNA for the CDR3: TGTGCCAGCAGCAAAATTAAAATTGGGACAGGGGCTTATAATTCACCCCTCCACTTT. It encodes CASSKIKIGTGAYNSPLHF.

The CDR3 protein is CASSGGTREQETQYF. For the CDR3, the DNA is TGTGCCAGCAGCGGCGGGACGCGAGAGCAAGAGACCCAGTACTTC. The V and J genes are TRBV4-2 and TRBJ2-5; D is possibly TRBD2 (6 bases). Germline loops: CDR1 LGHNA, CDR2 YNFKEQ. There are 15 residues in the CDR3. V lost 5 bases, J lost 2 bases, and 15 bases lay in between.

The genes are TRBV27 and TRBJ1-1, with D maybe TRBD1 (6 bases). The germline V gene encodes CDR1 MNHEY and CDR2 SMNVEV (reference sequence). CDR3 length: 18 residues. V dropped 6 bases and J dropped 0 bases, with 23 bases sitting between them. As DNA, the CDR3 is TGTGCCAGCAGGAGGAAATACGGACAGCAGAAAATGAACACTGAAGCTTTCTTT. Translation gives CASRRKYGQQKMNTEAFF.

CDR3 protein: CAISDFGQGAFGTEAFF. The DNA of the CDR3 is TGTGCCATCAGTGACTTTGGGCAGGGGGCTTTTGGGACTGAAGCTTTCTTT. This rearrangement joins TRBV10-3 to TRBJ1-1, with 8 bases lining up with TRBD1. Trimming removed 3 bases from V and 5 bases from J; junction bases left unmatched: 14. The CDR3 is 17 residues long. The V gene's germline CDR1 is ENHRY and CDR2 SYGVKD.

The chain joins TRBV5-1 to TRBJ2-5, with D tentatively TRBD1 (5 bases). Germline lookup yields CDR1 SGHRS and CDR2 YFSETQ. This CDR3 has 14 amino acids. V lost 2 bases and J lost 1, with 9 bases in between. CDR3 in DNA: TGCGCCAGCAGCTTATCAGACAGCCAAGAGACCCAGTACTTC. The encoded protein is CASSLSDSQETQYF.